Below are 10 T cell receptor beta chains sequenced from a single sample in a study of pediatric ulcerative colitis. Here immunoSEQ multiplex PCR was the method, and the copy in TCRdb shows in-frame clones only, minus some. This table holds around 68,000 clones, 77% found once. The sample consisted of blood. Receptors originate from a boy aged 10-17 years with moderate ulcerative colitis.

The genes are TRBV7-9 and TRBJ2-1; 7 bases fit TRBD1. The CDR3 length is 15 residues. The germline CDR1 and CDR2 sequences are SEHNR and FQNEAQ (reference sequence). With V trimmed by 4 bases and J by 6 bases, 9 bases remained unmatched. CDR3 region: CASSSNRGPSNEQFF. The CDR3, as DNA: TGTGCCAGCAGCTCAAACAGGGGCCCCTCCAATGAGCAGTTCTTC.

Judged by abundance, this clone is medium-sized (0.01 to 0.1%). The CDR3 is CASSESNRGDSPLHF. For the CDR3, the DNA is TGCGCCAGCAGTGAGTCAAACAGGGGTGATTCACCCCTCCACTTT. The J gene is TRBJ1-6, the V gene TRBV10-2, with TRBD1 identical over 7 bases. This CDR3 is 15 amino acids long. From germline, CDR1 is WSHSY and CDR2 SAAADI. The V segment lost 0 bases and the J segment 8 bases; nucleotides outside the gene matches: 4.

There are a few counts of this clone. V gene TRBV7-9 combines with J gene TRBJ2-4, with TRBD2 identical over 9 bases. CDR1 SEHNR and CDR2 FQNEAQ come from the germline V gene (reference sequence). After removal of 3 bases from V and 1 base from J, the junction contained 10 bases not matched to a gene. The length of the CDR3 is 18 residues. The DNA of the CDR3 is TGTGCCAGCAGCTTGACTAGCGGACTCTCCTCGGCCAAAAACATTCAGTACTTC. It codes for CASSLTSGLSSAKNIQYF.

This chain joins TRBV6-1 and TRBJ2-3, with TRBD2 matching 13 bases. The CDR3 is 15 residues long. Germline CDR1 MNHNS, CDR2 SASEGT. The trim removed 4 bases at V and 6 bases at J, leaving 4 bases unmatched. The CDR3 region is CASSVLAGGSDTQYF. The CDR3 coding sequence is TGTGCCAGCAGTGTACTAGCGGGGGGGTCGGATACGCAGTATTTT.

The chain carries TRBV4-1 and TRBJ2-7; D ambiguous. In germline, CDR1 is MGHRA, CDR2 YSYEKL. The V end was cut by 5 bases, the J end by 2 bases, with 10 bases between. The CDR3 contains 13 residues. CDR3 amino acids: CASSGSRTYEQYF. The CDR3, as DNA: TGCGCCAGCAGCGGAAGCCGCACCTACGAGCAGTACTTC.

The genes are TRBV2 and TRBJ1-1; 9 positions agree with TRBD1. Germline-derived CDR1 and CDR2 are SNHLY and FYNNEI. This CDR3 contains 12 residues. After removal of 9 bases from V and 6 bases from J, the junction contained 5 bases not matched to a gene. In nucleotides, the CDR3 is TGTGCCAGACAGGGGGCGCAGTCTGAAGCTTTCTTT. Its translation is CARQGAQSEAFF.

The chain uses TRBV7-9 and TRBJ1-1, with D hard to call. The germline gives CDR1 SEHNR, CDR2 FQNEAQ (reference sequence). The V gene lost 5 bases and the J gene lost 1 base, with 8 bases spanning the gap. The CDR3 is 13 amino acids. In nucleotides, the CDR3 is TGTGCCAGCAGCCAACGGGGGAACACTGAAGCTTTCTTT. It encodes CASSQRGNTEAFF.

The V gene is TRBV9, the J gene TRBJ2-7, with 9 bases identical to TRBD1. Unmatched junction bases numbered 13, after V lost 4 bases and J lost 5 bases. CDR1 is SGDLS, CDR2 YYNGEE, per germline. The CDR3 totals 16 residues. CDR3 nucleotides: TGTGCCAGCAGCCCCCCCCGTCTGGGACAGGGTGACGAGCAGTACTTC. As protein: CASSPPRLGQGDEQYF.

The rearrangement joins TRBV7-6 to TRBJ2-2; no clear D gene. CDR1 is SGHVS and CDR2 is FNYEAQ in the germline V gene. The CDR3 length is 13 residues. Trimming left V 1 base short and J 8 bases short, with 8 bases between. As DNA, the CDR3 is TGTGCCAGCAGCTTAGTACTCGCGGGGGAGCTGTTTTTT. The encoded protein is CASSLVLAGELFF.

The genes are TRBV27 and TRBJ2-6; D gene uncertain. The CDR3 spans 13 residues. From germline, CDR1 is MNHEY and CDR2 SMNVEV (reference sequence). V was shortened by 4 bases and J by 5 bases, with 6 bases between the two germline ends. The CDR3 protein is CASSYRRANVLTF. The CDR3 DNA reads TGTGCCAGCAGTTATAGGAGGGCCAACGTCCTGACTTTC.